Below, 2 T cell receptor beta chains from the same sample are listed, as sequenced in a study of blood T cell repertoires in COVID-19. Some clones are missing from TCRdb's copy, which holds only in-frame ones; the method was immunoSEQ multiplex PCR. Altogether approximately 350,000 clones are present, around four fifths being singletons, with the ten largest covering about 3%. The sequencing sample was made of peripheral blood. Receptor source: a man aged 25 to 45 with active or convalescent COVID-19.

In DNA form, the CDR3 reads TGTGCCACCGTACTTCCGGGACTACTCAATGAGCAGTTCTTC. It yields the protein CATVLPGLLNEQFF. The genes are TRBV28 and TRBJ2-1; TRBD2 aligns across 7 bases. Germline CDR1 MDHEN, CDR2 SYDVKM. The trim removed 10 bases at V and 6 bases at J, leaving 12 bases unmatched. This CDR3 spans 14 amino acids.

The gene calls are TRBV19 and TRBJ2-4, with TRBD1 matching 9 bases. Germline assignment: CDR1 LNHDA and CDR2 SQIVND (reference sequence). Germline trimming cut 5 bases from V and 6 bases from J; bases unmatched to any gene: 8. The CDR3 covers 15 residues. CDR3 nucleotides: TGTGCCAGTAGTCCACGTGAGGACAGGGGAAACATTCAGTACTTC. It translates to CASSPREDRGNIQYF.